The clone carrying this T cell receptor beta chain was recorded once. The antigen remains undetermined. Tagging with unique molecular identifiers was applied to individual cDNA molecules. TCRdb independently ran MiXCR on the 5' RACE reads; one entry per CDR3 protein. The repertoire has more than 75,000 distinct CDR3 sequences, around 14% of them found once; the top ten carry 4.5% to 7%. This sample was included in a study of early T cells in non-severe SARS-CoV-2 infection. Study overall: Sequencing input comprised bulk RNA from unsorted whole blood; chain pairing was not available. General study results and limits: Using VDJdb, the matching emphasized anti-spike CD8 responses while missing private and CD4 specificities.

The CDR3 loop spans 15 amino acids. J gave up 14 bases and V 5 bases, and 13 bases lay outside the gene matches. This chain links TRBV12-3 or TRBV12-4 with TRBJ1-6, with 9 nucleotides matching TRBD1. The sample consisted of whole blood. The receptor's source is an adult who was a healthcare worker with PCR-confirmed SARS-CoV-2 infection or an uninfected control (not recorded which). The DNA for the CDR3 is TGTGCCAGCAGTGCTAGGGGACAGGGCTTCAGGGCCCTCCACTTT. It specifies CASSARGQGFRALHF.